This passage covers 5 T cell receptor beta chains from one sample sequenced in a study of blood T cell repertoires in COVID-19. Sequencing was performed with immunoSEQ multiplex PCR; in TCRdb, only in-frame clones are kept and a portion is missing. The sample carries tens of thousands of clones, roughly 86% recorded once. The specimen was peripheral blood. These receptors were obtained from a man in his fifties or sixties with active or convalescent COVID-19.

V usage is TRBV4-1 and J usage is TRBJ2-2; D is uncertain. The CDR3 spans 13 residues. Trimming pared 0 bases from V and 8 bases from J, leaving 7 bases between. Germline V gives CDR1 MGHRA, CDR2 YSYEKL. CDR3 nucleotides: TGCGCCAGCAGCCAAGAGCGAGGTGGGGAGCTGTTTTTT. Amino acid sequence: CASSQERGGELFF.

The chain uses TRBV2 and TRBJ1-5; a weak D match, TRBD1 (6 bases). Germline V gene data show CDR1 as SNHLY and CDR2 as FYNNEI. The CDR3 totals 15 residues. V was cut by 4 bases and J by 8 bases, with 18 bases left in between. Here the CDR3 DNA reads TGTGCCAGCAGTGCTCAGGCAGGGGTGAGCAAGCCCCAGCATTTT. As protein: CASSAQAGVSKPQHF. The full variable domain, with the rest looked up from reference TRBV2 and TRBJ1-5, is EPEVTQTPSHQVTQMGQEVILRCVPISNHLYFYWYRQILGQKVEFLVSFYNNEISEKSEIFDDQFSVERPDGSNFTLKIRSTKLEDSAMYFCASSAQAGVSKPQHFGDGTRLSIL.

The chain has TRBV28 and TRBJ2-3, with 8 bases lining up with TRBD1. The V segment lost 3 bases and the J segment 3 bases; nucleotides outside the gene matches: 2. CDR1 and CDR2 (germline): MDHEN, SYDVKM. The CDR3 has 14 amino acids. CDR3 sequence: CASSLTGVTDTQYF. CDR3 DNA sequence: TGTGCCAGCAGTTTGACAGGGGTGACAGATACGCAGTATTTT.

The V call is TRBV7-2, the J call TRBJ2-1; 9 nucleotides align to TRBD2. Germline assignment: CDR1 SGHTA and CDR2 FQGNSA. This CDR3 region has 16 residues. V was pared by 1 base and J by 3 bases, with 4 bases of the junction left unmatched. CDR3 in DNA: TGTGCCAGCAGCTTAGGTAGCGGGGGCGACTACAATGAGCAGTTCTTC. Translation gives CASSLGSGGDYNEQFF. Full variable domain (rest looked up from reference TRBV7-2 and TRBJ2-1): GAGVSQSPSNKVTEKGKDVELRCDPISGHTALYWYRQSLGQGLEFLIYFQGNSAPDKSGLPSDRFSAERTGGSVSTLTIQRTQQEDSAVYLCASSLGSGGDYNEQFFGPGTRLTVL.

This clone was picked up a small number of times. This chain uses TRBV18 with TRBJ1-6; D perhaps matches TRBD1 (6 bases). Germline CDR1 and CDR2: KGHSH and LQKENI. V lost 6 bases to trimming and J lost 0 bases, with 9 bases between them. The CDR3 is made up of 15 amino acids. In DNA, the CDR3 is TGTGCCAGCTCTACAGGGAGCTCCTATAATTCACCCCTCCACTTT. Its translation is CASSTGSSYNSPLHF.